This record looks at one T cell receptor beta chain sequence and its context. The CDR3 contains 13 residues. The germline V gene has CDR1 WNHNN and CDR2 SYGVQD (reference sequence). J lost 2 bases, V lost 8 bases, and 4 bases had no gene match. The data derive from a study of technical replicates of blood from a few donors. Measured with immunoSEQ multiplex PCR; TCRdb has only the in-frame clones, and not every one. The data hold about 100,000 clones, with nearly 96% observed a single time. The gene calls are TRBV10-1 and TRBJ2-3; 7 nucleotides line up with TRBD2. The sample taken for sequencing was T cells isolated from PBMCs. The receptor's source is a human donor in good health. CDR3 DNA: TGCGCCAGCGGAGCGGGGTTCACAGATACGCAGTATTTT. Translating gives CASGAGFTDTQYF.